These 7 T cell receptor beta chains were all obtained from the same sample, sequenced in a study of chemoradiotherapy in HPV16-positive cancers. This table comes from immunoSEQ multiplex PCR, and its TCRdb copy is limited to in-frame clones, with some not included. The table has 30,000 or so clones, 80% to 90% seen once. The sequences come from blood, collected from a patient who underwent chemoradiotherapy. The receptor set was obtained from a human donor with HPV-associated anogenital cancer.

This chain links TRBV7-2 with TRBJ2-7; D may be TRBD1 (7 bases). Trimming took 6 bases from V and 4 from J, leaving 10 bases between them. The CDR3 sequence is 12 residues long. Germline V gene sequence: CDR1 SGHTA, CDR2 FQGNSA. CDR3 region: CASRQGGYEQYF. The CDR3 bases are TGTGCCAGCAGGCAGGGGGGATACGAGCAGTACTTC.

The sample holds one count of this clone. Written as DNA, the CDR3 is TGTGCTAGTGGAGACAGTATGGGTGAAAAACTGTTTTTT. Its protein product is CASGDSMGEKLFF. The V gene is TRBV12-5, the J gene TRBJ1-4; the D gene is possibly TRBD1 (5 bases). CDR1 LGHNT and CDR2 FRNRAP come from the germline V gene. There are 13 residues in the CDR3. V gave up 6 bases and J gave up 7 bases, with 12 bases separating them.

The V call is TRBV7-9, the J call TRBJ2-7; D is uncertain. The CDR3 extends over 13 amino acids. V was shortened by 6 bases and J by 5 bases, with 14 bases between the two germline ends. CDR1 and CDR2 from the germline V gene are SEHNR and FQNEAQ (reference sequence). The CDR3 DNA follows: TGTGCCAGCAGTTTCCAAGAGTCCCACGAGCAGTACTTC. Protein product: CASSFQESHEQYF.

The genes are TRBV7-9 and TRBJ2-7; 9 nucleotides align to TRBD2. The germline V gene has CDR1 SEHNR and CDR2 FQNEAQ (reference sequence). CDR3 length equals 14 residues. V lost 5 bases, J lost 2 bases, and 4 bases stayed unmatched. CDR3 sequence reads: CASSRAGGPYEQYF. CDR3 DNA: TGTGCCAGCAGCCGAGCGGGGGGCCCCTACGAGCAGTACTTC.

CDR3 bases: TGTGCCAGCAGTTCTCCCCATCGGAGGGGCGGGGTGAATGAGCAGTTCTTC. Its translation: CASSSPHRRGGVNEQFF. The V and J genes are TRBV27 and TRBJ2-1, with a possible D match to TRBD2 (6 bases). V gave up 4 bases and J gave up 7 bases, with 23 bases separating them. Looked up from germline, CDR1 is MNHEY and CDR2 is SMNVEV (reference sequence). The length of the CDR3 is 17 residues.

This chain's CDR3 is CASSDPRVSTDTQYF. CDR3 nucleotide sequence: TGTGCCAGCAGTGACCCCCGGGTCTCAACAGATACGCAGTATTTT. The chain employs TRBV2 and TRBJ2-3; D remains unclear. Trimming took 3 bases from V and 3 from J, leaving 13 bases between them. The CDR3 is made up of 15 amino acids. From germline, CDR1 is SNHLY and CDR2 FYNNEI.

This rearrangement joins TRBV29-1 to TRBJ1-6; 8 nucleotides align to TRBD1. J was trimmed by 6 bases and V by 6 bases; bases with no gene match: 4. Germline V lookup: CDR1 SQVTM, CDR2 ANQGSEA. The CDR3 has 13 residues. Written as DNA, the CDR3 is TGCAGCGTCGGGACAGGACCTAATTCACCCCTCCACTTT. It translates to CSVGTGPNSPLHF.